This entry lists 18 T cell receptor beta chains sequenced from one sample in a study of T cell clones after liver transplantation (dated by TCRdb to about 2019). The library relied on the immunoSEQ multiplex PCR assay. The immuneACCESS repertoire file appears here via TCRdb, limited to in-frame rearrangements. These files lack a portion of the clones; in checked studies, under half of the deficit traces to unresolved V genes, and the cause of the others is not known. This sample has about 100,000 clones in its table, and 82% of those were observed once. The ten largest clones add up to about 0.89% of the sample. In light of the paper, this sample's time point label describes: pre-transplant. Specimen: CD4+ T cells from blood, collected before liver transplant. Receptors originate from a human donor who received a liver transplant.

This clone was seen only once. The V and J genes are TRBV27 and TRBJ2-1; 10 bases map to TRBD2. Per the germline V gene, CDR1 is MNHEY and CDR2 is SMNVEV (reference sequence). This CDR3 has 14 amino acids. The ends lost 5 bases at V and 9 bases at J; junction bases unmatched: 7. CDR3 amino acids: CASSPLAGVGEQFF. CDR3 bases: TGTGCCAGCAGTCCTCTAGCGGGAGTCGGTGAGCAGTTCTTC.

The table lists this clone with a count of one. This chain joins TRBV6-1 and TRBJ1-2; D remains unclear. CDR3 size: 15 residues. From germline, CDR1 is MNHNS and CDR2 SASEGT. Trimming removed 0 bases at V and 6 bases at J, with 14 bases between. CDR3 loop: CASSEAHGPENGYTF. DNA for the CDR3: TGTGCCAGCAGTGAAGCGCATGGTCCGGAGAATGGCTACACCTTC.

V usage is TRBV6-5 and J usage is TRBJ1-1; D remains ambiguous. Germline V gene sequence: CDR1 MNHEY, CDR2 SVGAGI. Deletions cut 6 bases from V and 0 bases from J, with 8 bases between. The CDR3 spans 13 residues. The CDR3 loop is CASRGTMNTEAFF. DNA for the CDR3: TGTGCCAGCAGGGGAACAATGAACACTGAAGCTTTCTTT.

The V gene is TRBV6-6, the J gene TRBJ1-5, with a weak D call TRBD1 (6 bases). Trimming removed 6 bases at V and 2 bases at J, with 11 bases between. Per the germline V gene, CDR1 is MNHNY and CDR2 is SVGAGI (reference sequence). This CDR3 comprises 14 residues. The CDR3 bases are TGTGCCAGCAGGAAGGGACAAGGCAATCAGCCCCAGCATTTT. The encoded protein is CASRKGQGNQPQHF.

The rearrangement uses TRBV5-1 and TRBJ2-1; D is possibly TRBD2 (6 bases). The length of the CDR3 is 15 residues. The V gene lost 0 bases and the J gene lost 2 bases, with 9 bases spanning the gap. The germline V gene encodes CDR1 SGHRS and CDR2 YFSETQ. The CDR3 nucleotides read TGCGCCAGCAGCTTGGGAAGCGGGCCCTACAATGAGCAGTTCTTC. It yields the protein CASSLGSGPYNEQFF.

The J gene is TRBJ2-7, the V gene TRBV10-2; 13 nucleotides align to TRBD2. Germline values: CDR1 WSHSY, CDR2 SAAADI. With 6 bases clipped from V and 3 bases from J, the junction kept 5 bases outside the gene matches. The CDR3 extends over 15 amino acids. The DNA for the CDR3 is TGCGCCAGCAGACAACTAGCGGGGGGGAACTACGAGCAGTACTTC. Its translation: CASRQLAGGNYEQYF.

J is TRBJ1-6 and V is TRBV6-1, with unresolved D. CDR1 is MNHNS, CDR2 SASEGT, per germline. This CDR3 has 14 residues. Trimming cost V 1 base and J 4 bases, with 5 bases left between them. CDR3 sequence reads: CASSEVIYNSPLHF. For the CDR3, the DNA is TGTGCCAGCAGTGAAGTTATTTATAATTCACCCCTCCACTTT.

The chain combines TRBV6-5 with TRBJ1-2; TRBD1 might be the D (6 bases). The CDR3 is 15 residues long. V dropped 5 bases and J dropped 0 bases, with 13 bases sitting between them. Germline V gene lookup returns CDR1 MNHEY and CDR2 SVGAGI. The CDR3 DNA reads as TGTGCCAGCAGTCAGACCGGGACACCTAACTATGGCTACACCTTC. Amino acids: CASSQTGTPNYGYTF.

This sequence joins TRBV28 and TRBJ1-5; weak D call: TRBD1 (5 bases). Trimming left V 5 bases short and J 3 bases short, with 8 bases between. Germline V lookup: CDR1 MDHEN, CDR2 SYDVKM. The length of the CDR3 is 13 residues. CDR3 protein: CASSRQNNQPQHF. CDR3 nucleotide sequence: TGTGCCAGCAGTAGACAGAACAATCAGCCCCAGCATTTT. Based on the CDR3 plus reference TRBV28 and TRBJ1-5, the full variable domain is DVKVTQSSRYLVKRTGEKVFLECVQDMDHENMFWYRQDPGLGLRLIYFSYDVKMKEKGDIPEGYSVSREKKERFSLILESASTNQTSMYLCASSRQNNQPQHFGDGTRLSIL.

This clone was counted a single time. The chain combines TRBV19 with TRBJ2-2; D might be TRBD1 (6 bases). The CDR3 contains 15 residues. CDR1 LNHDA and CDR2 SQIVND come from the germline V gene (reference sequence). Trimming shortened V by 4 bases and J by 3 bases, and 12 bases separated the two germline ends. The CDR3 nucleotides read TGTGCCAGTAGTACACAGGGTTCCCACACCGGGGAGCTGTTTTTT. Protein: CASSTQGSHTGELFF.

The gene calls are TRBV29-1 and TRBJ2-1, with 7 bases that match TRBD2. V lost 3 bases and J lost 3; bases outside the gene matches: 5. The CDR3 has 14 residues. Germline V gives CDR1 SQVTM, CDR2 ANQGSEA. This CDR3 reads CSVDVAGLYNEQFF. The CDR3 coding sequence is TGCAGCGTTGATGTAGCGGGCCTCTACAATGAGCAGTTCTTC.

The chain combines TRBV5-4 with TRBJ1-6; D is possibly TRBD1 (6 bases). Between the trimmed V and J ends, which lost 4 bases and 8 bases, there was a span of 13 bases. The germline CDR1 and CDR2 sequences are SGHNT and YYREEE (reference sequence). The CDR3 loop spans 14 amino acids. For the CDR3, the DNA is TGTGCCAGCAGCCCCAGGGGTATCTATTCACCCCTCCACTTT. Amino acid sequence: CASSPRGIYSPLHF.

CDR3 sequence reads: CASSEGAGSATDTQYF. The DNA of the CDR3 is TGTGCCAGCAGTGAAGGGGCGGGATCCGCCACAGATACGCAGTATTTT. V usage is TRBV25-1 and J usage is TRBJ2-3; weak D call: TRBD2 (6 bases). This CDR3 is 16 amino acids long. V gave up 2 bases and J gave up 2 bases, with 14 bases separating them. Germline loops: CDR1 MGHDK, CDR2 SYGVNS.

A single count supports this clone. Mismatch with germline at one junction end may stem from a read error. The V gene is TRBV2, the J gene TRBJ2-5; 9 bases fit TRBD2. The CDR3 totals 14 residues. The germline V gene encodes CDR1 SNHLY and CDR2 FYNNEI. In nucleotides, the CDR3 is TGTGCCAGCAGTCAAGCGGGGGGCCTCGGGACCCAGTACTTC. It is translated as CASSQAGGLGTQYF.

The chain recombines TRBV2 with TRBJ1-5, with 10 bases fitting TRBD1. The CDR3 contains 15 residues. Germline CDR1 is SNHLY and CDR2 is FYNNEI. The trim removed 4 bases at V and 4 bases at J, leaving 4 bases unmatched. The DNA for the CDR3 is TGTGCCAGCAGTGGCTTGGGACAGGGGAATCAGCCCCAGCATTTT. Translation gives CASSGLGQGNQPQHF.

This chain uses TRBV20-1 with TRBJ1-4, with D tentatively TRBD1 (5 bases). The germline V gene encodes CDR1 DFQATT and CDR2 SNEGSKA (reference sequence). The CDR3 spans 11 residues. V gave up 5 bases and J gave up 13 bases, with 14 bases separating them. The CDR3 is CSAGDRNRLFF. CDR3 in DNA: TGCAGTGCTGGGGACCGGAACCGACTGTTTTTT.

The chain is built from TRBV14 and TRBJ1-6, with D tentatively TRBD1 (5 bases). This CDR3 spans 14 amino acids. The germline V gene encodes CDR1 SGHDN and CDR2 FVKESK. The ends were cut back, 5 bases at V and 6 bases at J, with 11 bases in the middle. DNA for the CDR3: TGTGCCAGCAGCAGAGGGGACCCTAATTCACCCCTCCACTTT. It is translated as CASSRGDPNSPLHF.

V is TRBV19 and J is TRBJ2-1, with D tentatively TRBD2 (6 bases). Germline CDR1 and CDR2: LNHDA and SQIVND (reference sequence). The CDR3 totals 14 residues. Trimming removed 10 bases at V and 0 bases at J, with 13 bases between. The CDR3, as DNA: TGTGCCACCGCACGGGACTCCTCCTACAATGAGCAGTTCTTC. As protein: CATARDSSYNEQFF.